The 29 T cell receptor beta chains in this list originate from one sample, sequenced in a study of OX40 agonist ivuxolimab in advanced cancers. The data were produced by immunoSEQ multiplex PCR, yet TCRdb's version contains in-frame clones alone and is incomplete. This table has 74,000 or so clones, 89% appearing once. This specimen was CD4+ or CD8+ T cells sorted from blood, taken in a trial of the OX40 agonist ivuxolimab. These receptor sequences come from an adult with an advanced solid tumor such as melanoma, head and neck, liver or kidney cancer.

The J gene is TRBJ1-3, the V gene TRBV2; no clear D gene. This CDR3 has 14 residues. The V gene's germline CDR1 is SNHLY and CDR2 FYNNEI. V shed 6 bases and J shed 0 bases, with 9 bases lying between them. DNA of the CDR3: TGTGCCAGCAGACCCGACGTCTCTGGAAACACCATATATTTT. This gives the protein CASRPDVSGNTIYF.

The chain combines TRBV29-1 with TRBJ2-3; D unclear. The CDR3 is 13 amino acids. Germline V lookup: CDR1 SQVTM, CDR2 ANQGSEA. Trimming left V 3 bases short and J 3 bases short, with 10 bases between. CDR3 sequence reads: CSVDPSGTDTQYF. The CDR3 DNA is TGCAGCGTTGACCCGTCTGGGACAGATACGCAGTATTTT.

DNA for the CDR3: TGCGCCAGCAGCTTGGAGGGGGGGTCCACCTACGAGCAGTACTTC. Amino acids: CASSLEGGSTYEQYF. The chain combines TRBV5-1 with TRBJ2-5; a weak D match, TRBD2 (7 bases). The better agreement between TRBJ2-7 and the DNA end casts doubt on the J call. Germline-derived CDR1 and CDR2 are SGHRS and YFSETQ. The CDR3 runs to 15 residues.

The gene calls are TRBV7-2 and TRBJ2-7; possible D gene TRBD2, 5 bases. CDR1 and CDR2 from the germline V gene are SGHTA and FQGNSA. There are 13 residues in the CDR3. V lost 3 bases to trimming and J lost 5 bases, with 11 bases between them. CDR3 in amino acids: CASSLTLEDEQYF. The CDR3 DNA reads TGTGCCAGCAGCTTGACACTAGAGGACGAGCAGTACTTC.

V is TRBV5-1 and J is TRBJ2-1; TRBD1 aligns across 10 bases. Germline CDR1 is SGHRS and CDR2 is YFSETQ. The length of the CDR3 is 16 residues. V trimming: 3 bases; J trimming: 4 bases; junction bases outside the gene matches: 7. CDR3 sequence (DNA): TGCGCCAGCAGCTATGGGGACAGGGGAAGGTACAATGAGCAGTTCTTC. It is translated as CASSYGDRGRYNEQFF.

The gene calls are TRBV16 and TRBJ1-1, with TRBD1 identical over 10 bases. J was trimmed by 3 bases and V by 4 bases; bases with no gene match: 5. The CDR3 is made up of 15 amino acids. Germline CDR1 and CDR2: KGHSY and FQNENV. CDR3 DNA sequence: TGTGCCAGCAGCCTGATGGGACAGGGGTACACTGAAGCTTTCTTT. Encoded protein: CASSLMGQGYTEAFF.

The J gene is TRBJ1-1, the V gene TRBV10-1, with D unresolved. Trimming removed 5 bases from V and 5 bases from J, with 9 bases in between. The CDR3 loop spans 12 amino acids. Germline V lookup: CDR1 WNHNN, CDR2 SYGVQD (reference sequence). The CDR3 DNA reads TGCGCCAGCAGTAACCCCGGGACTGAAGCTTTCTTT. This encodes CASSNPGTEAFF.

This clone has a handful of counts. The V gene is TRBV25-1, the J gene TRBJ1-2; weak D call: TRBD1 (6 bases). The CDR3 is made up of 11 amino acids. V lost 7 bases to trimming and J lost 6 bases, with 9 bases between them. Germline-derived CDR1 and CDR2 are MGHDK and SYGVNS. The CDR3, as DNA: TGTGCCAGCACACAGGGCGATGGCTACACCTTC. Translated: CASTQGDGYTF.

The chain joins TRBV28 to TRBJ2-7, with TRBD2 identical over 7 bases. J lost 9 bases, V lost 5 bases, and 1 base had no gene match. CDR3 length: 10 residues. From germline, CDR1 is MDHEN and CDR2 SYDVKM. The CDR3 region has the DNA TGTGCCAGCAGTAGGGAGGGGCAGTACTTC. Its protein is CASSREGQYF.

The chain combines TRBV18 with TRBJ1-6; no reliable D call. The CDR3 has 15 amino acids. Germline-derived CDR1 and CDR2 are KGHSH and LQKENI. V shed 2 bases and J shed 6 bases, with 11 bases lying between them. CDR3 residues: CASSPREVPNSPLHF. The CDR3 nucleotides are TGTGCCAGCTCACCAAGAGAAGTTCCTAATTCACCCCTCCACTTT.

The chain has TRBV9 and TRBJ2-1; weak D call: TRBD1 (6 bases). In germline, CDR1 is SGDLS, CDR2 YYNGEE. The CDR3 covers 16 residues. V lost 1 base and J 8 bases, leaving 19 bases between the germline ends. The CDR3 sequence is CASSVPRDTPLDEQFF. The CDR3 DNA is TGTGCCAGCAGCGTACCCCGGGACACCCCACTGGATGAGCAGTTCTTC.

This chain uses TRBV25-1 with TRBJ1-4; maybe TRBD1 (6 bases). Germline loops: CDR1 MGHDK, CDR2 SYGVNS. The V gene lost 2 bases and the J gene lost 10 bases, with 14 bases spanning the gap. The CDR3 runs to 14 residues. In DNA form, the CDR3 reads TGTGCCAGCAGTGAAACCCGGGGGGCGGTAAAACTGTTTTTT. Residues: CASSETRGAVKLFF.

The chain recombines TRBV2 with TRBJ2-7; 8 positions match TRBD1. Trimming cost V 8 bases and J 3 bases; bases outside gene matches: 6. The CDR3 consists of 13 residues. The germline V gene has CDR1 SNHLY and CDR2 FYNNEI. Written as DNA, the CDR3 is TGTGCCAGCGAAGGGACAGGATACTACGAGCAGTACTTC. Translation: CASEGTGYYEQYF.

This clone was observed a few times. V gene TRBV2 combines with J gene TRBJ1-5; D remains ambiguous. The CDR3 sequence is 14 residues long. Germline CDR1 reads SNHLY; CDR2 reads FYNNEI. Deletions cut 6 bases from V and 3 bases from J, with 12 bases between. The CDR3 DNA follows: TGTGCCAGCAGGTGGCAGACACCCAATCAGCCCCAGCATTTT. Translated: CASRWQTPNQPQHF.

This clone turned up a few times. The chain couples TRBV29-1 to TRBJ2-3; TRBD2 is a possible D gene (5 bases). V gave up 3 bases and J gave up 0 bases, with 16 bases separating them. The CDR3 spans 16 residues. Germline V gene sequence: CDR1 SQVTM, CDR2 ANQGSEA. The CDR3 spells CSVDPPRVPSTDTQYF. In DNA form, the CDR3 reads TGCAGCGTTGACCCCCCGAGGGTTCCTAGCACAGATACGCAGTATTTT.

The chain combines TRBV15 with TRBJ2-7; 9 nucleotides agree with TRBD1. There are 15 residues in the CDR3. CDR1 LNHNV and CDR2 YYDKDF come from the germline V gene (reference sequence). Trimming removed 5 bases from V and 0 bases from J; junction bases left unmatched: 5. The CDR3 DNA sequence: TGTGCCACCAGCGAGGGACAGGGTCCCTCCTACGAGCAGTACTTC. This translates into CATSEGQGPSYEQYF.

The CDR3 region is CATSRKTGQGFYEQYF. DNA for the CDR3: TGTGCCACCAGCAGAAAAACAGGACAGGGCTTCTACGAGCAGTACTTC. The rearrangement uses TRBV15 and TRBJ2-7, with TRBD1 identical over 8 bases. Germline values: CDR1 LNHNV, CDR2 YYDKDF (reference sequence). This CDR3 comprises 16 residues. Trimming at V came to 2 bases and at J to 3 bases, leaving 9 bases not matched to a gene.

The chain links TRBV28 to TRBJ2-1, with D perhaps matching TRBD2 (5 bases). With 2 bases removed from V and 7 bases from J, the gap between germline ends came to 12 bases. Per the germline V gene, CDR1 is MDHEN and CDR2 is SYDVKM. The CDR3 has 14 residues. In DNA, the CDR3 is TGTGCCAGCAGTTTAGCTAGCTCTCTGAATGAGCAGTTCTTC. The encoded protein is CASSLASSLNEQFF.

This rearrangement joins TRBV6-1 to TRBJ1-4; 8 bases align to TRBD1. The germline CDR1 and CDR2 sequences are MNHNS and SASEGT. The CDR3 is 16 amino acids. V shed 4 bases and J 8 bases; nucleotides not matched to a gene: 12. CDR3 loop: CASSGQTGAIREKLFF. CDR3 nucleotides: TGTGCCAGCAGTGGACAGACAGGGGCGATTCGGGAAAAACTGTTTTTT.

V usage is TRBV2 and J usage is TRBJ2-2; TRBD1 or TRBD2 may be the D gene (5 bases each). The ends were cut back, 4 bases at V and 3 bases at J, with 6 bases in the middle. The CDR3 loop spans 13 amino acids. Per germline, CDR1 SNHLY and CDR2 FYNNEI. The CDR3 DNA sequence: TGTGCCAGCAGTGTGGGGGACACCGGGGAGCTGTTTTTT. Protein sequence: CASSVGDTGELFF. Drawing the rest from reference TRBV2 and TRBJ2-2, the complete variable domain is EPEVTQTPSHQVTQMGQEVILRCVPISNHLYFYWYRQILGQKVEFLVSFYNNEISEKSEIFDDQFSVERPDGSNFTLKIRSTKLEDSAMYFCASSVGDTGELFFGEGSRLTVL.

The rearrangement uses TRBV10-3 and TRBJ1-5, with D possibly being TRBD1 (6 bases). This CDR3 spans 15 amino acids. The germline V gene encodes CDR1 ENHRY and CDR2 SYGVKD. V gave up 3 bases and J gave up 5 bases, with 14 bases separating them. The CDR3 sequence: CAISDPRGGDQPQHF. The CDR3 region has the DNA TGTGCCATCAGTGACCCCAGGGGAGGGGATCAGCCCCAGCATTTT.

The CDR3 protein is CASSSTVTEAFF. CDR3 DNA sequence: TGTGCCAGCAGTTCAACAGTAACTGAAGCTTTCTTT. The chain employs TRBV6-5 and TRBJ1-1; D gene uncertain. Trimming shortened V by 4 bases and J by 5 bases, and 8 bases separated the two germline ends. The length of the CDR3 is 12 residues. CDR1 MNHEY and CDR2 SVGAGI come from the germline V gene.

The chain joins TRBV9 to TRBJ2-5; 9 bases line up with TRBD2. This CDR3 spans 16 amino acids. The ends lost 0 bases at V and 5 bases at J; junction bases unmatched: 8. Germline CDR1 is SGDLS and CDR2 is YYNGEE. CDR3 amino acids: CASSVGGGGAGETQYF. CDR3 coding DNA: TGTGCCAGCAGCGTAGGCGGCGGGGGGGCGGGTGAGACCCAGTACTTC.

This clone was observed once. The gene calls are TRBV7-9 and TRBJ1-3, with D maybe TRBD1 (6 bases). Germline V CDR1 and CDR2: SEHNR, FQNEAQ (reference sequence). Trimming shortened V by 3 bases and J by 3 bases, and 12 bases separated the two germline ends. CDR3 size: 15 residues. The CDR3 here is CASSLAGAGGNTIYF. The CDR3 DNA reads TGTGCCAGCAGCTTGGCAGGGGCAGGTGGAAACACCATATATTTT.

The chain carries TRBV18 and TRBJ1-5, with D perhaps TRBD1 (6 bases). V dropped 2 bases and J dropped 3 bases, with 11 bases sitting between them. This CDR3 spans 15 amino acids. Germline V gives CDR1 KGHSH, CDR2 LQKENI. The CDR3 coding sequence is TGTGCCAGCTCACCAGAGACAGGTATCAATCAGCCCCAGCATTTT. Encoded protein: CASSPETGINQPQHF. Using reference TRBV18 and TRBJ1-5 for the parts outside the CDR3, the full variable domain is NAGVMQNPRHLVRRRGQEARLRCSPMKGHSHVYWYRQLPEEGLKFMVYLQKENIIDESGMPKERFSAEFPKEGPSILRIQQVVRGDSAAYFCASSPETGINQPQHFGDGTRLSIL.

The chain recombines TRBV2 with TRBJ1-5, with D unresolved. This CDR3 region has 13 residues. Germline CDR1 SNHLY, CDR2 FYNNEI. V was trimmed by 6 bases and J by 3 bases, leaving 9 bases between them. CDR3 loop: CASRYSYNQPQHF. For the CDR3, the DNA is TGTGCCAGCAGGTACAGTTACAATCAGCCCCAGCATTTT.

The V gene is TRBV5-4, the J gene TRBJ2-3; 11 nucleotides match TRBD2. The V and J ends lost 0 bases and 3 bases, in that order; junction bases with no gene match: 9. In germline, CDR1 is SGHNT, CDR2 YYREEE (reference sequence). This CDR3 has 18 residues. CDR3 DNA: TGTGCCAGCAGCTTGGTGGTGTTAGCGGGAGGGACGACAGATACGCAGTATTTT. Protein sequence: CASSLVVLAGGTTDTQYF.

This clone was picked up one time. V gene TRBV2 combines with J gene TRBJ2-7; the D gene is possibly TRBD1 (5 bases). Germline V gene lookup returns CDR1 SNHLY and CDR2 FYNNEI. V dropped 10 bases and J dropped 1 base, with 14 bases sitting between them. CDR3 size: 13 residues. The CDR3 nucleotides are TGTGCCACCCAAGGGGTGGGATCCTACGAGCAGTACTTC. As protein: CATQGVGSYEQYF.

CDR3 sequence reads: CASSVKAGGPRDTQYF. The CDR3 DNA follows: TGTGCCAGCAGCGTTAAAGCGGGAGGGCCAAGAGATACGCAGTATTTT. V gene TRBV9 combines with J gene TRBJ2-3; TRBD2 aligns across 10 bases. V lost 2 bases and J lost 5; bases outside the gene matches: 8. The CDR3 covers 16 residues. Germline values: CDR1 SGDLS, CDR2 YYNGEE.